These 27 T cell receptor beta chains were all obtained from the same sample, sequenced in a study of T cells in Graves' hyperthyroidism and ophthalmopathy. Using RNA transcripts as the source, TCR beta CDR3 regions were amplified. A first-round RT-PCR of the TCR CDR3 used the HTBI primer set. TCRdb re-called the multiplex PCR reads with MiXCR, one entry per CDR3 protein. The sample lists 500,000 to 600,000 distinct CDR3 sequences, roughly 46% seen once, with around a fifth in the top ten. Input material: peripheral blood or thyroid tissue (not recorded which). Source of these receptors: an adult woman with Graves' disease, either hyperthyroidism or ophthalmopathy (not recorded which).

The V gene is TRBV4-1, the J gene TRBJ1-1; D ambiguous. The CDR3 is made up of 12 amino acids. CDR1 and CDR2 from the germline V gene are MGHRA and YSYEKL. The ends were cut back, 0 bases at V and 7 bases at J, with 6 bases in the middle. CDR3 coding DNA: TGCGCCAGCAGCCAAGATGTGGGTGAAGCTTTCTTT. Protein product: CASSQDVGEAFF.

This clonotype was counted at least ten times. The V call is TRBV2, the J call TRBJ1-5; no reliable D call. The V gene's germline CDR1 is SNHLY and CDR2 FYNNEI. This CDR3 has 15 amino acids. V lost 4 bases and J 3 bases, leaving 13 bases between the germline ends. The CDR3: CASSGQTLSNQPQHF. Written as DNA, the CDR3 is TGTGCCAGCAGTGGGCAGACCCTTTCCAATCAGCCCCAGCATTTT.

Many counts were recorded for this clonotype. The chain couples TRBV7-3 to TRBJ1-1; D is unclear. Trimming removed 5 bases from V and 2 bases from J, with 21 bases in between. Germline V gene lookup returns CDR1 SGHTA and CDR2 FQGTGA. The length of the CDR3 is 17 residues. CDR3 nucleotide sequence: TGTGCCAGCAGCCCCGGTGAGGTGAGGAGGAAAAACACTGAAGCTTTCTTT. Translation gives CASSPGEVRRKNTEAFF.

This clonotype was found many times. The V call is TRBV6-1, the J call TRBJ1-5, with 11 positions matching TRBD1. The germline CDR1 and CDR2 sequences are MNHNS and SASEGT. The CDR3 is 15 amino acids. J was trimmed by 6 bases and V by 10 bases; bases with no gene match: 11. CDR3 sequence (DNA): TGTGCCATTTTTAGGGGGACAGGGGGTGGTCAGCCCCAGCATTTT. Residues: CAIFRGTGGGQPQHF.

This clonotype showed up many times. The chain joins TRBV14 to TRBJ2-7; unclear D gene. This CDR3 has 16 amino acids. Germline V gene data show CDR1 as SGHDN and CDR2 as FVKESK. V was pared by 4 bases and J by 4 bases, with 20 bases between. The CDR3 here is CASSPTGFQPLYEQYF. CDR3 bases: TGTGCCAGCAGCCCAACGGGTTTTCAGCCCCTGTACGAGCAGTACTTC.

This clonotype was recorded at least ten times. The chain combines TRBV20-1 with TRBJ1-5, with D maybe TRBD1 (5 bases). The V end lost 5 bases, the J end lost 4 bases, and 12 bases lay between the germline ends. Germline CDR1 and CDR2: DFQATT and SNEGSKA (reference sequence). The CDR3 has 13 amino acids. The CDR3 nucleotides read TGCAGTGCTCGGGGGGACGGAAATCAGCCCCAGCATTTT. This translates into CSARGDGNQPQHF.

The V call is TRBV7-9, the J call TRBJ2-7; TRBD2 aligns across 12 bases. Losses at the gene ends were 8 bases for V and 4 bases for J; bases not matched to a gene: 6. The CDR3 covers 14 residues. In germline, CDR1 is SEHNR, CDR2 FQNEAQ (reference sequence). CDR3 in amino acids: CASGLAGQQYEQYF. In DNA form, the CDR3 reads TGTGCCAGCGGACTAGCGGGACAGCAATACGAGCAGTACTTC.

This clonotype occurred many times. This chain joins TRBV29-1 and TRBJ1-4; maybe TRBD1 (6 bases). This CDR3 is 13 amino acids long. V lost 3 bases and J lost 7, with 12 bases in between. The germline gives CDR1 SQVTM, CDR2 ANQGSEA. The CDR3 spells CSVETGGGEKLFF. CDR3 nucleotides: TGCAGCGTTGAGACCGGGGGCGGTGAAAAACTGTTTTTT.

The CDR3 nucleotides read TGTGCCAGCAGCTTAGAGGGACTCAATAATTCACCCCTCCACTTT. Amino acids: CASSLEGLNNSPLHF. This chain connects TRBV7-2 to TRBJ1-6; a weak D match, TRBD1 (5 bases). In germline, CDR1 is SGHTA, CDR2 FQGNSA. V was trimmed by 1 base and J by 5 bases, leaving 9 bases between them. The CDR3 spans 15 residues.

This chain connects TRBV10-2 to TRBJ2-7; 8 nucleotides align to TRBD2. With V trimmed by 7 bases and J by 3 bases, 8 bases remained unmatched. The CDR3 extends over 14 amino acids. The germline CDR1 and CDR2 sequences are WSHSY and SAAADI. The CDR3 sequence is CASKTSGGDYEQYF. The CDR3 DNA is TGCGCCAGCAAGACATCGGGAGGGGACTACGAGCAGTACTTC.

This clonotype showed up just once. CDR3 loop: CASRTGNNEQFF. In DNA form, the CDR3 reads TGTGCCAGCAGGACAGGTAACAATGAGCAGTTCTTC. The chain is built from TRBV12-3 or TRBV12-4 and TRBJ2-1; the D gene is possibly TRBD1 (6 bases). The CDR3 extends over 12 amino acids. V gave up 6 bases and J gave up 5 bases, with 8 bases separating them.

By share, this clonotype ranks as large (0.1 to 1%). J is TRBJ1-1 and V is TRBV12-3 or TRBV12-4; TRBD1 aligns across 9 bases. The CDR3 runs 15 residues. V was pared by 4 bases and J by 2 bases, with 5 bases of the junction left unmatched. The CDR3 coding sequence is TGTGCCAGCAGTTGGCCGGGACAGGGAAACACTGAAGCTTTCTTT. It encodes CASSWPGQGNTEAFF.

The sample holds a few counts of this clonotype. The J gene is TRBJ2-2, the V gene TRBV29-1; tentatively, D is TRBD1 (6 bases). Germline CDR1 reads SQVTM; CDR2 reads ANQGSEA. Between the trimmed V and J ends, which lost 7 bases and 6 bases, there was a span of 12 bases. There are 12 residues in the CDR3. The CDR3 sequence: CSARDTAGELFF. DNA for the CDR3: TGCAGCGCCCGGGACACCGCCGGGGAGCTGTTTTTT.

The rearrangement uses TRBV9 and TRBJ1-5; 7 bases are shared with TRBD1. Per germline, CDR1 SGDLS and CDR2 YYNGEE. This CDR3 comprises 15 residues. J gave up 1 base and V 4 bases, and 5 bases lay outside the gene matches. In nucleotides, the CDR3 is TGTGCCAGCAGCCAATGGGACAGCAGCAATCAGCCCCAGCATTTT. This encodes CASSQWDSSNQPQHF.

In this sample, this clonotype turned up a few times. The chain carries TRBV5-1 and TRBJ2-3; no clear D. The germline V and J ends were trimmed by 3 bases and 1 base, with 6 bases remaining between them. The V gene's germline CDR1 is SGHRS and CDR2 YFSETQ. The CDR3 has 13 amino acids. CDR3 sequence reads: CASSSEGTDTQYF. As DNA, the CDR3 is TGCGCCAGCAGCTCCGAGGGCACAGATACGCAGTATTTT.

This chain joins TRBV3-1 and TRBJ1-1; D is perhaps TRBD1 (5 bases). The CDR3 is 17 residues long. V was pared by 0 bases and J by 4 bases, with 18 bases between. CDR1 LGHDT and CDR2 YNNKEL come from the germline V gene (reference sequence). The CDR3 sequence: CASSQDGGIWVTTEAFF. Written as DNA, the CDR3 is TGTGCCAGCAGCCAAGATGGGGGGATCTGGGTGACCACTGAAGCTTTCTTT.

The genes are TRBV2 and TRBJ1-5, with 7 bases fitting TRBD1. Germline-derived CDR1 and CDR2 are SNHLY and FYNNEI. This CDR3 contains 15 residues. V lost 5 bases and J lost 3; bases outside the gene matches: 7. The CDR3 DNA follows: TGTGCCAGCAGTTCAACAGGGGTCTACAATCAGCCCCAGCATTTT. Encoded protein: CASSSTGVYNQPQHF.

This clonotype was counted ten times or more. The chain combines TRBV20-1 with TRBJ2-1; D is uncertain. CDR1 and CDR2 from the germline V gene are DFQATT and SNEGSKA (reference sequence). The germline V and J ends were trimmed by 0 bases and 12 bases, with 15 bases remaining between them. The CDR3 has 13 residues. CDR3 bases: TGCAGTGCTAGAGAGGCTAGTGGGTTATGGCAGTTCTTC. This translates into CSAREASGLWQFF.

The chain carries TRBV10-3 and TRBJ2-5; the D gene is possibly TRBD2 (6 bases). Germline V gene lookup returns CDR1 ENHRY and CDR2 SYGVKD. This CDR3 has 12 amino acids. Trimming left V 10 bases short and J 4 bases short, with 13 bases between. CDR3 residues: CATTGVLETQYF. The DNA for the CDR3 is TGTGCCACAACGGGAGTTCTAGAGACCCAGTACTTC.

This chain connects TRBV7-2 to TRBJ2-5; TRBD2 might be the D (6 bases). V was trimmed by 5 bases and J by 1 base, leaving 11 bases between them. The CDR3 spans 14 residues. Germline V lookup: CDR1 SGHTA, CDR2 FQGNSA. The CDR3 DNA reads TGTGCCAGCAGCAGAGGGACTGCCCAAGAGACCCAGTACTTC. This gives the protein CASSRGTAQETQYF.

Comments on this clonotype: A read error is possible here, since a much larger clone lies one base away. In this CDR3 the conserved last residue, phenylalanine or tryptophan, is missing, so a read error is likely. The V gene is TRBV11-2, the J gene TRBJ2-7, with 8 positions matching TRBD1. The J segment lost 4 bases and the V segment lost 1 base, leaving 6 bases of the junction unmatched. The CDR3 is 15 residues long. The germline V gene has CDR1 SGHAT and CDR2 FQNNGV. The CDR3 here is CASSLGQGAGYEQYL. Here the CDR3 DNA reads TGTGCCAGCAGCTTAGGGCAGGGGGCAGGGTACGAGCAGTACCTC.

The CDR3 DNA sequence: TGTGCCAGTAATGACGGGGGCCTAAATCAGCCCCAGCATTTT. This gives the protein CASNDGGLNQPQHF. The chain uses TRBV19 and TRBJ1-5, with D possibly being TRBD1 (6 bases). CDR3 length: 14 residues. V dropped 7 bases and J dropped 4 bases, with 14 bases sitting between them. CDR1 and CDR2 (germline): LNHDA, SQIVND (reference sequence).

Details on this clonotype: This may be a read error, as it is one base from a much larger clone. The rearrangement uses TRBV20-1 and TRBJ2-7, with 10 bases matching TRBD2. CDR1 is DFQATT, CDR2 SNEGSKA, per germline (reference sequence). J lost 2 bases, V lost 4 bases, and 11 bases had no gene match. There are 16 residues in the CDR3. CDR3 sequence (DNA): TGCAGTGCTAAAGATTACGAAGCGGGAGGGACCTACGAGCAGTACTTC. It yields the protein CSAKDYEAGGTYEQYF.

At least ten counts were recorded for this clonotype. The chain's CDR3 is CASSPQGYTEQFF. CDR3 nucleotide sequence: TGTGCCAGCAGCCCTCAGGGGTATACTGAGCAGTTCTTC. The V call is TRBV14, the J call TRBJ2-1; the D gene is possibly TRBD1 (6 bases). This CDR3 is 13 amino acids long. The V and J ends lost 4 bases and 9 bases respectively, with 13 bases between them. CDR1 and CDR2 (germline): SGHDN, FVKESK. Full variable domain (rest looked up from reference TRBV14 and TRBJ2-1): EAGVTQFPSHSVIEKGQTVTLRCDPISGHDNLYWYRRVMGKEIKFLLHFVKESKQDESGMPNNRFLAERTGGTYSTLKVQPAELEDSGVYFCASSPQGYTEQFFGPGTRLTVL.

V gene TRBV10-3 combines with J gene TRBJ2-5; 11 bases map to TRBD2. The CDR3 is 16 amino acids. V lost 7 bases, J lost 5 bases, and 12 bases stayed unmatched. Germline V gives CDR1 ENHRY, CDR2 SYGVKD. For the CDR3, the DNA is TGTGCCATCACTGTTGTGGCTAGCGGGAGGATGGAGACCCAGTACTTC. Translating gives CAITVVASGRMETQYF.

This clonotype has only a few counts. The V and J genes are TRBV11-2 and TRBJ2-5; tentatively, D is TRBD1 (5 bases). The ends were cut back, 2 bases at V and 5 bases at J, with 12 bases in the middle. The CDR3 contains 14 residues. From germline, CDR1 is SGHAT and CDR2 FQNNGV. The CDR3 sequence is CASSLSAGLETQYF. CDR3 nucleotide sequence: TGTGCCAGCAGCTTATCGGCAGGGCTGGAGACCCAGTACTTC.

This clonotype counts as medium-sized. The chain uses TRBV7-2 and TRBJ2-5; TRBD1 or TRBD2 may be the D gene (6 bases each). V lost 8 bases and J 3 bases, leaving 10 bases between the germline ends. The CDR3 is made up of 12 amino acids. CDR1 and CDR2 from the germline V gene are SGHTA and FQGNSA. Here the CDR3 reads CASGGGKETQYF. CDR3 nucleotides: TGTGCCAGCGGAGGGGGGAAAGAGACCCAGTACTTC.